This TCR beta chain came from a study of somatic mutations in cytotoxic T cells in rheumatoid arthritis (dated by TCRdb to about 2017). Turning to the overall study: Right after diagnosis and prior to the start of any treatment, roughly 33 ml EDTA of peripheral blood was drawn from patients. Patients and controls did not essentially differ in median age, which was nearly identical between the groups. Some V beta antibody-stained T-cell populations were flow-sorted on a FACSAria II or Sony SH800 at nearly 100% purity, and sorted V beta1+ cells also underwent TCRB sequencing. In newly diagnosed rheumatoid arthritis without treatment, the study examined if expanded CD8+ T-cell clones harbor somatic mutations, relying on TCRB deep sequencing to characterize clonality. A total of 55 to 75 rheumatoid arthritis patients and under 25 healthy controls underwent TCRB deep sequencing.

A word on this clone: The antigen it binds to is not known. Within one base of it there is no much larger clone, and no base qualities were kept.

On an AutoMACS, CD4+ and CD8+ cells were isolated via positive magnetic bead selection, and their purity was verified by flow cytometry. Initial screening for clonal expansions relied on flow cytometry with a TCR V beta antibody panel, after which sorted CD8+ fractions underwent TCRB deep sequencing for characterization. Peripheral blood mononuclear cells were obtained using density gradient separation with Ficoll-Paque PLUS. DNA was extracted from CD4-enriched, CD8-enriched or PBMC samples with Nucleospin Tissue or Tissue XS kits and quantified with a Qubit 2.0 fluorometer. The V end loses 4 bases and the J end loses 4 bases, and a stretch of 13 bases separates them. The CDR3 measures 14 amino acids from cysteine to phenylalanine. The sequence is cut down to CDR3 DNA, 42 bases in frame from base 1. According to the germline V gene, CDR1 reads KGHSH and CDR2 reads LQKENI. Summary of the overall study and its limitations: CD8+ clonality increased with age in patients (Spearman r ~ 0.5) but not in healthy controls. Rheumatoid arthritis patients and age-matched healthy controls did not significantly differ in CD8+ T-cell clonality. The largest CD8+ clone made up more than 20% of CD8+ cells in about an eighth of the 65 patients, and blood and synovial fluid shared several identical CD8+ TCRB sequences. Viral specificity could not be ruled out by absence from virus-specific databases, and the antigen targets of the expanded CD8+ clones remained unknown. The slight TRBV07 underrepresentation in patients was not adjusted for multiple comparisons.

The immunoSEQ assay was applied to genomic DNA for TCRB CDR3 sequencing. Processing in the source paper ran as follows. Patient CD8+ clones larger than 1% were compared against published virus-specific TCRB sequences, and only a few matched. Analyses were restricted to productive TCRB rearrangements. Clonality was calculated as a Shannon entropy-based productive clonality index, and a clone was defined by a unique TCRB CDR3 sequence. The template counts of each clone relative to the total templates per sample were used to calculate repertoire overlap between two samples. V-gene usage from TCRB sequencing and V-gene usage measured by flow cytometry were correlated (Spearman r of about 0.56). Here the immuneACCESS table is served through TCRdb, limited to in-frame sequences with V and J called. Missing clones are a known gap in these copies; in checked studies unresolved V genes cover under half, and the rest lacks a known reason. For V, J and clone size, that table is used; D and trimming come from the DNA. The sample table contains 3,600 or so clones; only one count was recorded for around 80% of them. 65% to 70% of the sample is held by the ten biggest clonotypes.

Sequencing was performed on CD8+ T cells sorted from blood. The receptor chain draws on TRBV18 and TRBJ1-1, with the D gene not clear enough to name. This TCR came from a man aged 40-55 years with rheumatoid arthritis. The sequenced DNA: TGTGCCAGCTCACTATCCCCCGGGGTCACTGAAGCTTTCTTT. Protein translation: CASSLSPGVTEAFF. Extended through the reference TRBV18 and TRBJ1-1 proteins, this CDR3 yields the full variable domain: NAGVMQNPRHLVRRRGQEARLRCSPMKGHSHVYWYRQLPEEGLKFMVYLQKENIIDESGMPKERFSAEFPKEGPSILRIQQVVRGDSAAYFCASSLSPGVTEAFFGQGTRLTVV.